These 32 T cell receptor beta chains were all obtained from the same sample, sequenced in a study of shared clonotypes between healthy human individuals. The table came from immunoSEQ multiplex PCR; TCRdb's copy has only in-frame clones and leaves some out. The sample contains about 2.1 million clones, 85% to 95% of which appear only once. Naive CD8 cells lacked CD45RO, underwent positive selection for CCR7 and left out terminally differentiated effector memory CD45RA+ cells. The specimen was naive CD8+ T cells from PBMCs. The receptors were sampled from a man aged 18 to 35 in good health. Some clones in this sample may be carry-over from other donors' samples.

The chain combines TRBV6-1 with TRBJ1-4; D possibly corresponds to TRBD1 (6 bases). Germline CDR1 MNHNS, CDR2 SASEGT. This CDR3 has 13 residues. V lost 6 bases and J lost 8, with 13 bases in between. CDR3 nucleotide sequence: TGTGCCAGCAGCACACAGGGTGGGGAAAAACTGTTTTTT. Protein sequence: CASSTQGGEKLFF.

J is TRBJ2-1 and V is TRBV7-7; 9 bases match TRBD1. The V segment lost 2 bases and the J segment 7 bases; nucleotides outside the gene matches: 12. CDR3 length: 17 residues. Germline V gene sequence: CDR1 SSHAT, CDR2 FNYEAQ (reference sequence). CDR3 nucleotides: TGTGCCAGCAGCTTATCCCCCGGGACAGGGAATAGGAATGAGCAGTTCTTC. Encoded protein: CASSLSPGTGNRNEQFF.

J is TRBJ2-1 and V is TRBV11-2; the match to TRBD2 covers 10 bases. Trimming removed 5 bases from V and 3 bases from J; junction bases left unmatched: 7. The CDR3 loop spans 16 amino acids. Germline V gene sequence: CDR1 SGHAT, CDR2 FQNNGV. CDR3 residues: CASSRGLAPNYNEQFF. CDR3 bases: TGTGCCAGCAGCAGGGGACTAGCGCCTAACTACAATGAGCAGTTCTTC.

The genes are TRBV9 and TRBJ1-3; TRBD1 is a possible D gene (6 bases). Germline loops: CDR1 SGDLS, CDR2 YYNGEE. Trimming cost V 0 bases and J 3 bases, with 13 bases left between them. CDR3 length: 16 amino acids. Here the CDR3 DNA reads TGTGCCAGCAGCGTAGATGGGGGCGCGAATGGAAACACCATATATTTT. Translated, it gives CASSVDGGANGNTIYF.

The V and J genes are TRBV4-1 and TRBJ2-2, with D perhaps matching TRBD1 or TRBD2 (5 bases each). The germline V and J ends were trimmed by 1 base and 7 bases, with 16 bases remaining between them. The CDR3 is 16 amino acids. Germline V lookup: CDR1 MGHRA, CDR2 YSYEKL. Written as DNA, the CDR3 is TGCGCCAGCAGCCAAGTGAGAGGGGATAGGGGCGGGGAGCTGTTTTTT. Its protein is CASSQVRGDRGGELFF.

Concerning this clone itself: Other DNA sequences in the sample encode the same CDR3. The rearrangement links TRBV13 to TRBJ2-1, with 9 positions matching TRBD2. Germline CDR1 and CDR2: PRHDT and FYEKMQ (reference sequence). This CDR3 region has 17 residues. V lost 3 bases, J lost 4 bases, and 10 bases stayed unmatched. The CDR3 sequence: CASSLLIGGRAYNEQFF. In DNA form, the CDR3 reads TGTGCCAGCAGCTTGTTGATTGGCGGGAGGGCATACAATGAGCAGTTCTTC.

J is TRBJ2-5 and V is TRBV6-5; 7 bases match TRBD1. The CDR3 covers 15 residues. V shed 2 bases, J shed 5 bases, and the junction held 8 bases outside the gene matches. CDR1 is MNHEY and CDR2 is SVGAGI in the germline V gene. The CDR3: CASSYARTGFETQYF. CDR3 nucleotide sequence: TGTGCCAGCAGTTACGCACGGACAGGATTTGAGACCCAGTACTTC.

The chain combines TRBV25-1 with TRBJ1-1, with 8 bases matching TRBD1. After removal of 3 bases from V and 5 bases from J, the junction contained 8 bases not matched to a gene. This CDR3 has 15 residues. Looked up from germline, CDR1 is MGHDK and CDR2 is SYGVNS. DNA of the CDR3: TGTGCCAGCAGTGAGGGGCAGGGGGCGGGGACTGAAGCTTTCTTT. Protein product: CASSEGQGAGTEAFF.

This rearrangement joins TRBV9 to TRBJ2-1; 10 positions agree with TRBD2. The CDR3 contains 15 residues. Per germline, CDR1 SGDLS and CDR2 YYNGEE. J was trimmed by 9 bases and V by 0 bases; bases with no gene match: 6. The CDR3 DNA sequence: TGTGCCAGCAGCGTAGGGGGACTAGCGAGTGGTGAGCAGTTCTTC. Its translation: CASSVGGLASGEQFF.

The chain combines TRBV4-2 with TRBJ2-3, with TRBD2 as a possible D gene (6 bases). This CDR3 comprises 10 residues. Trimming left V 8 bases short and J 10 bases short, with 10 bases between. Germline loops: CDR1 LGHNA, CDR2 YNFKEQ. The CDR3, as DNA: TGTGCCAGCGGAGGGAGCGCGCAGTATTTT. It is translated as CASGGSAQYF.

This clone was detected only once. This chain's CDR3 is CASLSGTPRTDTQYF. CDR3 sequence (DNA): TGTGCCAGCTTATCCGGGACACCTCGCACAGATACGCAGTATTTT. The rearrangement joins TRBV7-9 to TRBJ2-3; D might be TRBD1 (6 bases). The germline V gene has CDR1 SEHNR and CDR2 FQNEAQ (reference sequence). V gave up 8 bases and J gave up 1 base, with 16 bases separating them. The CDR3 spans 15 residues.

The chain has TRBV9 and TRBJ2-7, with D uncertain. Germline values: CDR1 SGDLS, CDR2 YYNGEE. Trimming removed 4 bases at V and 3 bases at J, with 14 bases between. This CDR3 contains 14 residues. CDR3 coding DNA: TGTGCCAGCAGCCCCCGTTCTAGTCTCTACGAGCAGTACTTC. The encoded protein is CASSPRSSLYEQYF.

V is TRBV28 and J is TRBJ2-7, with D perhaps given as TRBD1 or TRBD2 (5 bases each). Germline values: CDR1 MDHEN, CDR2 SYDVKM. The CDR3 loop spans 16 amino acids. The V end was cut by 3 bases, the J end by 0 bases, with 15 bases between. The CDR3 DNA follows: TGTGCCAGCAGTTTCCGTCCCGGGGCCGGCTCCTACGAGCAGTACTTC. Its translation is CASSFRPGAGSYEQYF.

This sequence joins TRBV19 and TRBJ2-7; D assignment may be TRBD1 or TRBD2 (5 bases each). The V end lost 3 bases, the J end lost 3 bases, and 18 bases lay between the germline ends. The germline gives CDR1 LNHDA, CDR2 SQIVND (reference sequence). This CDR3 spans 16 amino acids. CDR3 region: CASSIVPGQGNYEQYF. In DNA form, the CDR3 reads TGTGCCAGTAGTATTGTGCCGGGGCAGGGCAACTACGAGCAGTACTTC.

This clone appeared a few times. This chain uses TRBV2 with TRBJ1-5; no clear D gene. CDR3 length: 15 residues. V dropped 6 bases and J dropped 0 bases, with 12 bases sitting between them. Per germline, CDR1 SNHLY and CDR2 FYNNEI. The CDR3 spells CASREDGYSNQPQHF. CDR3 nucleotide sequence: TGTGCCAGCAGGGAGGACGGTTATAGCAATCAGCCCCAGCATTTT. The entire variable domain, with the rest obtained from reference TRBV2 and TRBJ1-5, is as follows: EPEVTQTPSHQVTQMGQEVILRCVPISNHLYFYWYRQILGQKVEFLVSFYNNEISEKSEIFDDQFSVERPDGSNFTLKIRSTKLEDSAMYFCASREDGYSNQPQHFGDGTRLSIL.

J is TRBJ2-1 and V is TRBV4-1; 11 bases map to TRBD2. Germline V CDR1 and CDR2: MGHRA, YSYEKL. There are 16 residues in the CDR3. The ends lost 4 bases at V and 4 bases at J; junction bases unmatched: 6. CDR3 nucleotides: TGCGCCAGCAGCCCCGGGTCTAGCGGGAGGTACAATGAGCAGTTCTTC. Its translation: CASSPGSSGRYNEQFF.

For the CDR3, the DNA is TGTGCCAGCAGCACCAAACAGATGACCCAGTACTTC. As protein: CASSTKQMTQYF. The chain joins TRBV6-6 to TRBJ2-5; D not resolved. This CDR3 is built from 12 residues. Germline V CDR1 and CDR2: MNHNY, SVGAGI (reference sequence). The germline V and J ends were trimmed by 6 bases and 7 bases, with 12 bases remaining between them.

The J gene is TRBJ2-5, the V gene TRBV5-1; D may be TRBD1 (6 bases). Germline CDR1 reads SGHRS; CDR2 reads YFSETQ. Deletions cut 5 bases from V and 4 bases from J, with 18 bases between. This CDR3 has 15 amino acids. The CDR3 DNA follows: TGCGCCAGCAGTTCTCCCCTGACAGGTTCAGAGACCCAGTACTTC. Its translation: CASSSPLTGSETQYF.

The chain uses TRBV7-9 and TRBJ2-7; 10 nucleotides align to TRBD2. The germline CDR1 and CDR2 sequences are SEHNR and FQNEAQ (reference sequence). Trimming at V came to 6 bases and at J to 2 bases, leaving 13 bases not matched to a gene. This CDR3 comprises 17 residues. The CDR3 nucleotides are TGTGCCAGCAGTTCTTCTAAACTTAGCGGGAGGACCTACGAGCAGTACTTC. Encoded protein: CASSSSKLSGRTYEQYF.

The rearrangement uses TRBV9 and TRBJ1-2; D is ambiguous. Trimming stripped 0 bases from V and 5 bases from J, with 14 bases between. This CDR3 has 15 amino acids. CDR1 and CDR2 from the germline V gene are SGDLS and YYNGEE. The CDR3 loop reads CASSVGTDHIYGYTF. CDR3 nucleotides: TGTGCCAGCAGCGTAGGGACCGACCACATTTATGGCTACACCTTC.

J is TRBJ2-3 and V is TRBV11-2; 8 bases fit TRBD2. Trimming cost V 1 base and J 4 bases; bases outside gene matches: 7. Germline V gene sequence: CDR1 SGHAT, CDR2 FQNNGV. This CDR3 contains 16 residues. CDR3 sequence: CASSLGAGVDPDTQYF. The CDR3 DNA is TGTGCCAGCAGCTTAGGAGCGGGAGTGGACCCAGATACGCAGTATTTT.

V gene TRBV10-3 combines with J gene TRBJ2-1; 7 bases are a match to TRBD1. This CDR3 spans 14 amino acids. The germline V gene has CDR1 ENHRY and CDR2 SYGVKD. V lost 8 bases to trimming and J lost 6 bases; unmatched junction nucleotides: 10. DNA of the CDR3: TGTGCCATCTTGGATTACAGGGGACCCAATGAGCAGTTCTTC. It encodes CAILDYRGPNEQFF.

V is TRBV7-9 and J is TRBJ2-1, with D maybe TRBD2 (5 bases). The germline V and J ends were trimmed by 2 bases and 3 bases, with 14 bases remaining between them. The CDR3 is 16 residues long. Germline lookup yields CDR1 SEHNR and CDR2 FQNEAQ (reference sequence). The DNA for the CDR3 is TGTGCCAGCAGCTTATCGGTGTCGGGGTTCTACAATGAGCAGTTCTTC. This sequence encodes CASSLSVSGFYNEQFF.

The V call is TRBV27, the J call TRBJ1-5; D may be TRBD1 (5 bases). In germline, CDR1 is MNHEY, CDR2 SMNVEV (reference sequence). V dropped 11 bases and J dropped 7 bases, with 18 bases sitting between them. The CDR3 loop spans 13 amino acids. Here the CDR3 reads CAVKTGPGQPQHF. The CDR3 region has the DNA TGTGCCGTCAAGACGGGGCCCGGGCAGCCCCAGCATTTT.

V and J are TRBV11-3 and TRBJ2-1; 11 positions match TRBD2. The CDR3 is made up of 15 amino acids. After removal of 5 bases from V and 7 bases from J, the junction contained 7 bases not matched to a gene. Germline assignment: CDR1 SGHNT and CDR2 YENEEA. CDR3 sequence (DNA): TGTGCCAGCAGCACCTTAGCGGGAGGGTTGAATGAGCAGTTCTTC. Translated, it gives CASSTLAGGLNEQFF.

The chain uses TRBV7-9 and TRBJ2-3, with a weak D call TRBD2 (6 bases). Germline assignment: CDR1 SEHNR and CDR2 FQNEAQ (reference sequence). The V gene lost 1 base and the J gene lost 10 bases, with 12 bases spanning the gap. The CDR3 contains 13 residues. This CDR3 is CASSLDRDWPQYF. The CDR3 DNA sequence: TGTGCCAGCAGCTTAGATAGGGACTGGCCGCAGTATTTT.

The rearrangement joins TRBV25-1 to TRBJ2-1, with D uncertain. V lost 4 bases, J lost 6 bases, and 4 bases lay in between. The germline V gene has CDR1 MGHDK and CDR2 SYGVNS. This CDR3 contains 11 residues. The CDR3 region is CASSGFNEQFF. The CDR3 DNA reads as TGTGCCAGCAGTGGGTTCAATGAGCAGTTCTTC.

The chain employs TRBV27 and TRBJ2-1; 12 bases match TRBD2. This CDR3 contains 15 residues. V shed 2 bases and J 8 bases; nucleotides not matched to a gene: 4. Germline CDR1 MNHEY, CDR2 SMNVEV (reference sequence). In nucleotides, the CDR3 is TGTGCCAGCAGTTTACTAGCGGGAGGGGGCGATGAGCAGTTCTTC. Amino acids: CASSLLAGGGDEQFF.

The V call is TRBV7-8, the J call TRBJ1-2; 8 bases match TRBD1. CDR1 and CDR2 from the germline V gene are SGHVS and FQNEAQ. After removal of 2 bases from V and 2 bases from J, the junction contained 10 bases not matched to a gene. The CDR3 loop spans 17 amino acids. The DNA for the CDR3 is TGTGCCAGCAGCTTATTCCCAGGGGGCAGTACGAACTATGGCTACACCTTC. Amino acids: CASSLFPGGSTNYGYTF.

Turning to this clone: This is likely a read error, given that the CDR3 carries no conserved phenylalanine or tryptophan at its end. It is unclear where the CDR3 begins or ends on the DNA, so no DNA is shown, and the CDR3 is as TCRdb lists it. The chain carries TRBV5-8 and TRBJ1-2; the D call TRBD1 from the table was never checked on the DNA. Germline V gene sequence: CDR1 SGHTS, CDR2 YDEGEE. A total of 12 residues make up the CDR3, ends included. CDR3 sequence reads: CASSLSWQGGLG.

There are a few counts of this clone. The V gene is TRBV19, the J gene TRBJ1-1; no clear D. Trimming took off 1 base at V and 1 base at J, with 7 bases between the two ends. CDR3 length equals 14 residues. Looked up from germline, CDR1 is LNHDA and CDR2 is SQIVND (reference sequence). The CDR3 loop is CASSIGGSNTEAFF. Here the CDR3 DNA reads TGTGCCAGTAGTATAGGAGGATCGAACACTGAAGCTTTCTTT. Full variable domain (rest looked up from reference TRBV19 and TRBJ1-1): DGGITQSPKYLFRKEGQNVTLSCEQNLNHDAMYWYRQDPGQGLRLIYYSQIVNDFQKGDIAEGYSVSREKKESFPLTVTSAQKNPTAFYLCASSIGGSNTEAFFGQGTRLTVV.

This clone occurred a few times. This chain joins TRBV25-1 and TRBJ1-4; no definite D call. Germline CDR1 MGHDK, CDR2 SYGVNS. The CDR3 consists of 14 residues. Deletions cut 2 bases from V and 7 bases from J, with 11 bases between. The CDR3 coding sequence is TGTGCCAGCAGTGAAGTGGGTCACTTTGAAAAACTGTTTTTT. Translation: CASSEVGHFEKLFF. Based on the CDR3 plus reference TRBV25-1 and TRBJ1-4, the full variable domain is EADIYQTPRYLVIGTGKKITLECSQTMGHDKMYWYQQDPGMELHLIHYSYGVNSTEKGDLSSESTVSRIRTEHFPLTLESARPSHTSQYLCASSEVGHFEKLFFGSGTQLSVL.